Described below is a single TCR beta chain sequence and its context. This sample's time point: pre-sensitization, week 0. As for treatment: therapeutic diphenylcyclopropenone sensitization with weekly scalp DPC. CDR1 and CDR2 (germline): MNHEY, SVGAGI. The CDR3 totals 13 residues. V dropped 6 bases and J dropped 10; count of bases not matched to a gene: 7. The sample is drawn from a study of human T cells and chemical hapten exposure. A single record per CDR3 protein comes from TCRdb applying MiXCR to the RACE reads. The sample yields a few hundred thousand distinct CDR3 sequences, about 7.7% seen once.

The origin of this receptor is a man younger than 30 with alopecia areata. Some clones in this sample may be carry-over from other donors' samples. The sample consisted of whole blood, taken in connection with sensitization to the hapten diphenylcyclopropenone (DPC). The gene calls are TRBV6-5 and TRBJ2-1; 9 bases map to TRBD2. Here the CDR3 DNA reads TGTGCCAGCAGCTCGACTAGCGGACTGGAGCAGTTCTTC. This codes for CASSSTSGLEQFF.